What follows is one T cell receptor (beta chain) and its context. This sample is drawn from a study of blood T cell repertoires in COVID-19. Some clones are missing from TCRdb's copy, which holds only in-frame ones; the method was immunoSEQ multiplex PCR. The table records 190,000 or so clones, around 87% of them present only once. The V gene end was trimmed by 1 base and the J gene end by 3 bases; junction bases not matched to a gene: 6. The CDR3 covers 18 residues. Germline loops: CDR1 MDHEN, CDR2 SYDVKM. The sample comprised peripheral blood. This TCR came from a man aged 45-65 years with acute or convalescent COVID-19. The V gene is TRBV28, the J gene TRBJ2-1; TRBD2 agrees at 13 bases. The CDR3 spells CASSLLGLAGSYYNEQFF. DNA for the CDR3: TGTGCCAGCAGTTTATTGGGACTAGCGGGGAGTTACTACAATGAGCAGTTCTTC.